This T cell receptor (beta chain) was documented in a study of T cell responses to AZD1222 COVID-19 vaccine. Only in-frame clones appear in the TCRdb table, and some are missing; sequencing was by immunoSEQ multiplex PCR. The data hold tens of thousands of clones, with around 88% observed a single time. Trimming pared 3 bases from V and 3 bases from J, leaving 15 bases between. The CDR3 is 15 amino acids. Germline assignment: CDR1 SGHNT and CDR2 YYREEE (reference sequence). Sequencing used peripheral blood, obtained 28 days after the second dose of the MenACWY control vaccine. The sequence derives from an adult who received the MenACWY meningococcal vaccine as a control. The rearrangement uses TRBV5-4 and TRBJ1-1; tentative D call: TRBD1 (6 bases). For the CDR3, the DNA is TGTGCCAGCAGCTCGCAGGGGACTTTGGACACTGAAGCTTTCTTT. Translated, it gives CASSSQGTLDTEAFF.